Listed below are T cell receptor beta chains from one sample, sequenced in a study of OX40 agonist ivuxolimab in advanced cancers. TCRdb keeps only in-frame clones here, not all; method: immunoSEQ multiplex PCR. The data show tens of thousands of clones, more than 75% seen once. This sample comprised CD4+ or CD8+ T cells sorted from blood, obtained in a trial of the OX40 agonist ivuxolimab. These TCRs come from an adult with an advanced solid tumor such as melanoma, head and neck, liver or kidney cancer. Both conserved end residues are part of each CDR3. D genes are given only for firm matches. The listing skips clone size in some rows; elsewhere it reads once, few, many or a size class.

d_gene	abundance	j_gene	v_gene	CDR3aa	CDR3nt
TRBD2	-	TRBJ2-3	TRBV30	CAWSGTSGRQDTQYF	TGTGCCTGGAGTGGTACTAGCGGGAGGCAAGATACGCAGTATTTT
-	once	TRBJ2-3	TRBV10-3	CAISGLTGSLLNTDTQYF	TGTGCCATCAGTGGGTTGACAGGATCACTCCTAAACACAGATACGCAGTATTTT
-	-	TRBJ1-6	TRBV14	CASSPRGNKHNSPLHF	TGTGCCAGCAGCCCCAGGGGAAACAAACATAATTCACCCCTCCACTTT
TRBD2	-	TRBJ2-1	TRBV4-1	CASSQGSGTSRYEQFF	TGCGCCAGCAGCCAAGGCAGCGGGACTAGTAGATATGAGCAGTTCTTC
-	-	TRBJ1-1	TRBV4-3	CASSQASGGYTEAFF	TGCGCCAGCAGCCAAGCCTCGGGGGGGTACACTGAAGCTTTCTTT
-	-	TRBJ2-5	TRBV5-6	CASSFTSPQETQYF	TGTGCCAGCAGCTTCACTAGTCCCCAAGAGACCCAGTACTTC
TRBD1	-	TRBJ1-1	TRBV19	CASSIVNGQGEAFF	TGTGCCAGTAGTATAGTGAACGGACAGGGTGAAGCTTTCTTT
TRBD1	-	TRBJ2-2	TRBV7-9	CASSLGPDRGRTGELFF	TGTGCCAGCAGCTTAGGCCCAGACAGGGGGAGAACCGGGGAGCTGTTTTTT
-	-	TRBJ1-1	TRBV5-8	CASSLTGRLNTEAFF	TGTGCCAGCAGCTTGACAGGGAGGCTCAACACTGAAGCTTTCTTT
-	-	TRBJ1-2	TRBV4-3	CASSQDAGARGYGYTF	TGCGCCAGCAGCCAAGATGCAGGGGCCCGAGGGTATGGCTACACCTTC
TRBD1	-	TRBJ1-1	TRBV6-1	CASRKYTGGAIEAFF	TGTGCCAGCAGGAAATATACAGGGGGCGCTATTGAAGCTTTCTTT
-	-	TRBJ2-1	TRBV5-8	CASSKYNEQFF	TGTGCCAGCAGCAAATACAATGAGCAGTTCTTC
TRBD1	-	TRBJ1-1	TRBV18	CASSPRMQGASTEAFF	TGTGCCAGCTCACCAAGGATGCAGGGGGCGAGCACTGAAGCTTTCTTT
-	-	TRBJ1-5	TRBV6-1	CASSEAPGPQHF	TGTGCCAGCAGTGAGGCCCCGGGGCCCCAGCATTTT
TRBD1	-	TRBJ1-5	TRBV18	CASSPDRVEPQHF	TGTGCCAGCTCTCCCGACAGGGTTGAGCCCCAGCATTTT
-	-	TRBJ2-5	TRBV4-1	CASSQAPGTGETQYF	TGCGCCAGCAGCCAAGCCCCGGGGACGGGAGAGACCCAGTACTTC
TRBD1	-	TRBJ1-6	TRBV11-2	CASSAGTGDSPLHF	TGTGCCAGCAGCGCCGGGACAGGAGATTCACCCCTCCACTTT
-	-	TRBJ2-7	TRBV29-1	CSVVEGSVYEQYF	TGCAGCGTTGTTGAGGGGTCAGTGTACGAGCAGTACTTC
TRBD1	-	TRBJ1-6	TRBV10-3	CAISSGTGVSSPLHF	TGTGCCATCAGTTCCGGGACAGGGGTTAGCTCACCCCTCCACTTT
TRBD1	-	TRBJ1-5	TRBV7-8	CASSPDRVGQPQHF	TGTGCCAGCAGCCCAGACAGGGTTGGTCAGCCCCAGCATTTT
-	-	TRBJ2-5	TRBV15	CATSRTGQETQYF	TGTGCCACCAGCAGGACAGGCCAAGAGACCCAGTACTTC
TRBD1	-	TRBJ2-7	TRBV27	CASGRGTGGSYEQYF	TGTGCCAGCGGACGGGGGACAGGGGGCTCCTACGAGCAGTACTTC
-	-	TRBJ2-7	TRBV6-6	CARRTDSQLNYEQYF	TGTGCCAGACGTACGGACAGCCAGCTAAACTACGAGCAGTACTTC
-	-	TRBJ2-3	TRBV28	CASSPGTFTDTQYF	TGTGCCAGCAGTCCCGGGACTTTCACAGATACGCAGTATTTT
TRBD1	-	TRBJ2-3	TRBV5-1	CASSLSTGGKIDTQYF	TGCGCCAGCAGCTTATCGACAGGGGGCAAGATAGATACGCAGTATTTT
-	few	TRBJ1-5	TRBV6-5	CASSYGGHGNQPQHF	TGTGCCAGCAGTTACGGGGGGCACGGCAATCAGCCCCAGCATTTT
-	-	TRBJ1-2	TRBV6-5	CASRVDSNYGYTF	TGTGCCAGCAGAGTTGACAGTAACTATGGCTACACCTTC
TRBD2	-	TRBJ2-7	TRBV19	CASSTGLAGVYEQYF	TGTGCCAGTAGTACGGGACTAGCGGGAGTTTACGAGCAGTACTTC
-	-	TRBJ1-5	TRBV4-1	CASSQEWQERHQPQHF	TGCGCCAGCAGCCAAGAATGGCAGGAGAGGCATCAGCCCCAGCATTTT
TRBD1	-	TRBJ2-5	TRBV5-4	CASSLPRDRGQGQVDQYF	TGTGCCAGCAGCTTGCCTAGGGACAGGGGGCAAGGGCAAGTGGACCAGTACTTC
TRBD1	-	TRBJ1-3	TRBV5-1	CASSWTGDSGNTIYF	TGCGCCAGCAGCTGGACAGGGGACTCGGGAAACACCATATATTTT